This paragraph reports one T cell receptor beta chain. This specimen belongs to a study of shared clonotypes between healthy human individuals. The V gene's germline CDR1 is MDHEN and CDR2 SYDVKM. This CDR3 contains 13 residues. V lost 7 bases and J 4 bases, leaving 14 bases between the germline ends. Sequencing was performed with immunoSEQ multiplex PCR; in TCRdb, only in-frame clones are kept and a portion is missing. The table includes some 2 million clones, around 96% detected once. Positively selected for CCR7, the CD45RO-negative cells used as naive CD8 cells excluded terminally differentiated effector memory CD45RA+ cells.

V gene TRBV28 combines with J gene TRBJ2-7; D possibly corresponds to TRBD1 (6 bases). The TCR originated in a man between 18 and 35 years old in good health. The sample consisted of naive CD8+ T cells sorted from blood. The CDR3 loop is CASKQGFFYEQYF. Written as DNA, the CDR3 is TGTGCCAGCAAACAGGGATTCTTTTACGAGCAGTACTTC.